This TCR beta chain was sequenced in a study of memory CD4+ T cells and cytomegalovirus serostatus. Across the whole study: Healthy Belgian adult donors included about nine CMV-positive and some 25 CMV-negative people.

This clone was observed a single time. Its antigen is unidentified. The germline CDR1 and CDR2 sequences are SGHRS and YFSETQ. Trimming took 5 bases from V and 6 from J; bases not matched to a gene: 10. This CDR3 has 14 amino acids. Findings and caveats of the study: The CMV-associated TCR signature appears largely within the CD4+ memory repertoire.

The repertoire was sequenced with immunoSEQ multiplex PCR; TCRdb's copy has only in-frame clones and lacks some. Here the sample spans about 31,000 clones, approximately 72% being singletons. The sort gate was single viable CD3+CD4+CD8-CD45RO+ cells for memory CD4+ T cells. CMV serostatus came from serum IgG against pp150, pp28, p38, p52. CD4+ T cells were isolated by positive magnetic selection. The V gene is TRBV5-1, the J gene TRBJ1-1; 7 bases line up with TRBD1. This clonotype was obtained from an adult in good health and CMV-seronegative. Some clones in this sample may be carry-over from other donors' samples. Material: memory CD4+ T cells from blood. The CDR3 DNA follows: TGCGCCAGCAGTATAGACAGGGACCTTTCTGAAGCTTTCTTT. Its protein is CASSIDRDLSEAFF.